Shown below are 22 T cell receptor beta chains from a single sample sequenced in a study of blood T cell repertoires in COVID-19. TCRdb's copy holds only in-frame clones and misses some; the assay was immunoSEQ multiplex PCR. The sample holds around 270,000 clones, 70% to 90% seen once. Specimen: PBMCs or T cells enriched from blood (not recorded which). The source of these receptors is a woman aged 25 to 45 who had recovered from COVID-19.

The CDR3 loop reads CASSPDGQGSGNTIYF. DNA of the CDR3: TGCGCCAGCAGCCCGGACGGACAGGGGTCTGGAAACACCATATATTTT. The rearrangement joins TRBV5-1 to TRBJ1-3, with 9 bases lining up with TRBD1. The V segment lost 4 bases and the J segment 1 base; nucleotides outside the gene matches: 6. The CDR3 is 16 amino acids. Germline CDR1 reads SGHRS; CDR2 reads YFSETQ.

This rearrangement joins TRBV6-5 to TRBJ2-5, with 13 bases that match TRBD2. This CDR3 is 16 amino acids long. Germline-derived CDR1 and CDR2 are MNHEY and SVGAGI. The ends lost 0 bases at V and 3 bases at J; junction bases unmatched: 1. In nucleotides, the CDR3 is TGTGCCAGCAGTTACTCAGGACTAGCGGGGGAAGAGACCCAGTACTTC. This gives the protein CASSYSGLAGEETQYF.

V is TRBV6-5 and J is TRBJ2-7, with 11 nucleotides matching TRBD1. The germline gives CDR1 MNHEY, CDR2 SVGAGI. V lost 6 bases to trimming and J lost 2 bases; unmatched junction nucleotides: 6. The CDR3 runs 15 residues. CDR3 DNA sequence: TGTGCCAGCAGAGCCGGGACAGGGGGGACCTACGAGCAGTACTTC. It specifies CASRAGTGGTYEQYF.

This chain uses TRBV27 with TRBJ2-1; tentative D call: TRBD2 (5 bases). Per germline, CDR1 MNHEY and CDR2 SMNVEV (reference sequence). V dropped 4 bases and J dropped 1 base, with 23 bases sitting between them. The CDR3 loop spans 19 amino acids. Here the CDR3 reads CASSSEPTLALASYNEQFF. In nucleotides, the CDR3 is TGTGCCAGCAGTTCCGAACCAACTTTAGCGTTAGCTTCCTACAATGAGCAGTTCTTC.

This clone was recorded only once. This chain links TRBV9 with TRBJ2-1; 10 bases are a match to TRBD2. With 0 bases clipped from V and 0 bases from J, the junction kept 9 bases outside the gene matches. Germline V gene data show CDR1 as SGDLS and CDR2 as YYNGEE. This CDR3 has 19 residues. This chain's CDR3 is CASSVGLAGVTSSYNEQFF. For the CDR3, the DNA is TGTGCCAGCAGCGTAGGTCTAGCGGGAGTTACGAGCTCCTACAATGAGCAGTTCTTC.

The J gene is TRBJ1-2, the V gene TRBV6-5, with 8 bases that match TRBD1. The length of the CDR3 is 13 residues. Unmatched junction bases numbered 8, after V lost 6 bases and J lost 8 bases. Germline assignment: CDR1 MNHEY and CDR2 SVGAGI. The CDR3 here is CASSLGQGGGYTF. The CDR3 nucleotides are TGTGCCAGCAGCCTAGGACAGGGAGGCGGCTACACCTTC.

The V gene is TRBV28, the J gene TRBJ2-7; TRBD2 agrees at 7 bases. Trimming removed 6 bases from V and 0 bases from J; junction bases left unmatched: 8. This CDR3 has 15 residues. The V gene's germline CDR1 is MDHEN and CDR2 SYDVKM. CDR3 loop: CASRPTGRSSYEQYF. DNA of the CDR3: TGTGCCAGCAGACCTACCGGGAGGAGCTCCTACGAGCAGTACTTC.

As regards this clone: One junction end does not reproduce the germline sequence, and a read error may be involved. The chain couples TRBV3-1 (or the pseudogene TRBV3-2) to TRBJ2-2, with 13 bases matching TRBD2. This CDR3 region has 16 residues. The germline V gene encodes CDR1 LGHDT and CDR2 YNNKEL (reference sequence). The CDR3 sequence is CASSQGLAGDTGELFF. In DNA, the CDR3 is TGTGCCAGCAGTCAAGGACTAGCGGGAGACACCGGGGAGCTGTTTTTT.

V usage is TRBV11-2 and J usage is TRBJ1-6; D may be TRBD1 (5 bases). Germline values: CDR1 SGHAT, CDR2 FQNNGV. V was shortened by 4 bases and J by 7 bases, with 26 bases between the two germline ends. CDR3 length: 19 residues. The CDR3 protein is CASSSLRVTATRANSPLHF. The CDR3 DNA reads TGTGCCAGCAGCTCCCTTCGGGTGACAGCGACTAGGGCGAATTCACCCCTCCACTTT.

The J gene is TRBJ2-7, the V gene TRBV29-1; 10 positions agree with TRBD2. This CDR3 has 13 amino acids. Per the germline V gene, CDR1 is SQVTM and CDR2 is ANQGSEA. Unmatched junction bases numbered 5, after V lost 6 bases and J lost 3 bases. In nucleotides, the CDR3 is TGCAGCGTCCGGACTAGCGGAAACTACGAGCAGTACTTC. Translation: CSVRTSGNYEQYF.

V gene TRBV5-4 combines with J gene TRBJ2-7; D unclear. Germline values: CDR1 SGHNT, CDR2 YYREEE (reference sequence). V shed 3 bases and J shed 2 bases, with 9 bases lying between them. The CDR3 covers 13 residues. The CDR3 DNA follows: TGTGCCAGCAGCTCAGGCCCACCCTACGAGCAGTACTTC. Protein: CASSSGPPYEQYF.

The rearrangement links TRBV13 to TRBJ2-1; 9 nucleotides agree with TRBD1. This CDR3 has 17 amino acids. Germline CDR1 is PRHDT and CDR2 is FYEKMQ (reference sequence). V dropped 3 bases and J dropped 4; count of bases not matched to a gene: 10. The CDR3 region is CASSFPPGQGIYNEQFF. DNA for the CDR3: TGTGCCAGCAGCTTCCCTCCGGGACAGGGAATTTACAATGAGCAGTTCTTC. The entire variable domain, with the rest obtained from reference TRBV13 and TRBJ2-1, is as follows: AAGVIQSPRHLIKEKRETATLKCYPIPRHDTVYWYQQGPGQDPQFLISFYEKMQSDKGSIPDRFSAQQFSDYHSELNMSSLELGDSALYFCASSFPPGQGIYNEQFFGPGTRLTVL.

The chain employs TRBV7-2 and TRBJ1-5, with D possibly matching TRBD1 (6 bases). The V end lost 6 bases, the J end lost 0 bases, and 12 bases lay between the germline ends. Germline lookup yields CDR1 SGHTA and CDR2 FQGNSA. The CDR3 contains 15 residues. The CDR3 is CASRQGGLSNQPQHF. The CDR3 bases are TGTGCCAGCAGACAGGGTGGCCTTAGCAATCAGCCCCAGCATTTT.

The chain has TRBV2 and TRBJ1-4; D might be TRBD1 (5 bases). Between the trimmed V and J ends, which lost 8 bases and 0 bases, there was a span of 10 bases. Germline V gene lookup returns CDR1 SNHLY and CDR2 FYNNEI. The CDR3 sequence is 14 residues long. CDR3 nucleotides: TGTGCCAGCGGAGGGGCCACAACTAATGAAAAACTGTTTTTT. This gives the protein CASGGATTNEKLFF.

The chain has TRBV6-2 or TRBV6-3 and TRBJ2-1, with D maybe TRBD1 (6 bases). Germline V gives CDR1 MNHEY, CDR2 SVGEGT. Trimming stripped 5 bases from V and 7 bases from J, with 6 bases between. The CDR3 has 11 residues. The CDR3 region has the DNA TGTGCCAGCAGTCAGGGGAATGAGCAGTTCTTC. Its protein is CASSQGNEQFF.

The chain combines TRBV10-2 with TRBJ1-2; 10 positions match TRBD1. The germline CDR1 and CDR2 sequences are WSHSY and SAAADI. CDR3 size: 13 residues. The J segment lost 11 bases and the V segment lost 3 bases, leaving 6 bases of the junction unmatched. For the CDR3, the DNA is TGCGCCAGCAGTGATGTGAGGACAGGGGGTTACACCTTC. Its protein product is CASSDVRTGGYTF.

V gene TRBV10-3 combines with J gene TRBJ2-2; possible D gene TRBD2, 6 bases. Per the germline V gene, CDR1 is ENHRY and CDR2 is SYGVKD. With 5 bases removed from V and 2 bases from J, the gap between germline ends came to 15 bases. The CDR3 loop spans 16 amino acids. The CDR3 nucleotides read TGTGCCATCAGTAAAGTAAATAGCGGTAACACCGGGGAGCTGTTTTTT. Its protein product is CAISKVNSGNTGELFF.

V and J are TRBV4-1 and TRBJ2-1; unclear D gene. Trimming took 1 base from V and 7 from J, leaving 8 bases between them. There are 13 residues in the CDR3. The germline CDR1 and CDR2 sequences are MGHRA and YSYEKL. The CDR3 loop is CASSQVGNNEQFF. CDR3 DNA: TGCGCCAGCAGCCAAGTCGGTAATAATGAGCAGTTCTTC.

The genes are TRBV18 and TRBJ2-7, with 7 bases matching TRBD2. V was pared by 3 bases and J by 3 bases, with 11 bases of the junction left unmatched. Germline lookup yields CDR1 KGHSH and CDR2 LQKENI. The length of the CDR3 is 16 residues. The DNA of the CDR3 is TGTGCCAGCTCACCGACAATTGGCGGGGGTTTCTACGAGCAGTACTTC. Translated, it gives CASSPTIGGGFYEQYF.

V is TRBV28 and J is TRBJ2-2; D is uncertain. Per the germline V gene, CDR1 is MDHEN and CDR2 is SYDVKM. This CDR3 has 14 amino acids. The germline V and J ends were trimmed by 6 bases and 7 bases, with 15 bases remaining between them. CDR3 amino acids: CASSRLLSDGELFF. The CDR3, as DNA: TGTGCCAGCAGCCGACTCCTCTCGGACGGGGAGCTGTTTTTT.

The chain recombines TRBV7-6 with TRBJ2-3, with TRBD2 identical over 8 bases. The CDR3 loop spans 16 amino acids. V was clipped by 3 bases and J by 0 bases; unmatched bases: 5. Germline loops: CDR1 SGHVS, CDR2 FNYEAQ. The CDR3 spells CASSLGLVRSTDTQYF. The DNA of the CDR3 is TGTGCCAGCAGCTTGGGACTAGTTCGGAGCACAGATACGCAGTATTTT.

The V and J genes are TRBV9 and TRBJ2-1, with 8 bases lining up with TRBD2. Germline V gives CDR1 SGDLS, CDR2 YYNGEE. The V and J ends lost 0 bases and 8 bases, in that order; junction bases with no gene match: 10. CDR3 length: 16 residues. The CDR3 bases are TGTGCCAGCAGCGTAGTTGGGAGCGGGAGCGGATATGAGCAGTTCTTC. Its protein product is CASSVVGSGSGYEQFF.